Listed below are T cell receptor beta chains from one sample, sequenced in a study of blood T cell repertoires in COVID-19. Libraries were prepared by immunoSEQ multiplex PCR; TCRdb keeps only in-frame clonotypes and omits some of them. Among approximately 220,000 clones listed, more than 65% were seen once. Material: peripheral blood. The receptors were gathered from a woman aged 80 or older with acute or convalescent COVID-19. Each CDR3 is given with its conserved first and last residue. The D gene is left open where the match is weak. Not every row has a clone size; where given, it reads once, few, many or a size class.

j_call	v_call	d_call	clone_size	cdr3_nt	cdr3_aa
TRBJ2-1	TRBV4-2	TRBD1	NA	TGTGCCAGCAGCCAAGATCTGACAGGGAGCTCCTACAATGAGCAGTTCTTC	CASSQDLTGSSYNEQFF
TRBJ2-2	TRBV24-1	TRBD2	NA	TGTGCCACCAGTGATTTGCAGGGACTAGCGCCCAACACCGGGGAGCTGTTTTTT	CATSDLQGLAPNTGELFF
TRBJ2-1	TRBV11-2	TRBD1	NA	TGTGCCAGCAGCCCAACAGGGGGCGGTGGTGGCGGTAGAGATGAGCAGTTCTTC	CASSPTGGGGGGRDEQFF
TRBJ2-5	TRBV6-5	NA	NA	TGTGCCAGCAGCAACGAACAGCAAGAGACCCAGTACTTC	CASSNEQQETQYF
TRBJ2-1	TRBV27	NA	NA	TGTGCCAGCCTTCCGGGGGTAGGGGCCTACAATGAGCAGTTCTTC	CASLPGVGAYNEQFF
TRBJ1-2	TRBV30	NA	NA	TGTGCCTGGAGTGTCCAGACTGGCTATGGCTACACCTTC	CAWSVQTGYGYTF
TRBJ2-5	TRBV2	NA	few	TGTGCCAGCAGTTTAGCCCAAGAGACCCAGTACTTC	CASSLAQETQYF
TRBJ2-6	TRBV3-1/TRBV3-2	TRBD1	NA	TGTGCCAGCAGCCAAGGACAGGGTAACTCTGGGGCCAACGTCCTGACTTTC	CASSQGQGNSGANVLTF
TRBJ2-3	TRBV6-6	NA	NA	TGTGCCAGCAGTTCGGGGGATCCCGATACGCAGTATTTT	CASSSGDPDTQYF
TRBJ2-1	TRBV28	NA	NA	TGTGCCAGCAGTTTCTCGGGGGTCCCCTACAATGAGCAGTTCTTC	CASSFSGVPYNEQFF
TRBJ2-6	TRBV5-1	NA	NA	TGCGCCAGCAGCTTGCGAGTATCTGGGGCCAACGTCCTGACTTTC	CASSLRVSGANVLTF
TRBJ2-3	TRBV1	NA	NA	TGCACCAGCAGCCAGCAGAAGGAGGCCACAGATACGCAGTATTTT	CTSSQQKEATDTQYF
TRBJ2-2	TRBV27	TRBD1	NA	TGTGCCAGCAGTTGGGGACAGGGGAACACCGGGGAGCTGTTTTTT	CASSWGQGNTGELFF
TRBJ1-1	TRBV27	NA	NA	TGTGCCAGTCCTCCCGGGAACACTGAAGCTTTCTTT	CASPPGNTEAFF
TRBJ1-1	TRBV4-1	NA	NA	TGCGCCAGCAGCCAAGGCATCGGTGAAGCTTTCTTT	CASSQGIGEAFF
TRBJ2-1	TRBV13	TRBD2	NA	TGTGCCAGCAGCTCGCCAGCGGGGGGATCCTATCATTCCTACAATGAGCAGTTCTTC	CASSSPAGGSYHSYNEQFF
TRBJ2-7	TRBV30	NA	NA	TGTGCCTGGAGCACCGGGATCTACCCCTACGAGCAGTACTTC	CAWSTGIYPYEQYF
TRBJ1-1	TRBV29-1	NA	NA	TGCAGCGTCTCTTTGGGGGGGAACACTGAAGCTTTCTTT	CSVSLGGNTEAFF
TRBJ2-1	TRBV6-6	TRBD2	once	TGTGCCAGCGCGGGGGCTAGCGGGAGGAATTACAATGAGCAGTTCTTC	CASAGASGRNYNEQFF
TRBJ1-5	TRBV28	TRBD1	NA	TGTGCCAGCAGTTTCAGGGGGTTTGGCAATCAGCCCCAGCATTTT	CASSFRGFGNQPQHF
TRBJ2-5	TRBV4-1	TRBD2	once	TGCGCCAGCAGCCAAGACCCTAGCGGGAGAACAGAGACCCAGTACTTC	CASSQDPSGRTETQYF
TRBJ2-7	TRBV2	NA	NA	TGTGCCAGCAGTGAAGCTCGGACAGACTCCTACGAGCAGTACTTC	CASSEARTDSYEQYF
TRBJ2-3	TRBV2	TRBD2	NA	TGTGCCAGCTTTAGCGGGGTAGGCACAGATACGCAGTATTTT	CASFSGVGTDTQYF
TRBJ1-4	TRBV5-4	TRBD1	NA	TGTGCCAGCAGCCAAGGGACAGCGAATGAAAAACTGTTTTTT	CASSQGTANEKLFF
TRBJ1-1	TRBV10-3	TRBD1	NA	TGTGCCATCAGCGCACAGGGGGAGGAGACTGAAGCTTTCTTT	CAISAQGEETEAFF
TRBJ2-1	TRBV19	NA	once	TGTGCCAGTAGGGCCCGTCGTGGCTCCTACAATGAGCAGTTCTTC	CASRARRGSYNEQFF
TRBJ1-1	TRBV6-4	NA	NA	TGTGCCAGCAGTGTGGCCGAGGGGAACACTGAAGCTTTCTTT	CASSVAEGNTEAFF
TRBJ2-5	TRBV29-1	TRBD2	NA	TGCAGCGTGAGCGGACTAGCGGGGCCCACAGAGACCCAGTACTTC	CSVSGLAGPTETQYF
TRBJ2-2	TRBV19	TRBD2	NA	TGTGCCAGTAGTGATCTAGCGGGGGCCACCGGGGAGCTGTTTTTT	CASSDLAGATGELFF
TRBJ2-6	TRBV7-9	TRBD1	NA	TGTGCCAGCAGCCGAGGGACAGGGGGGACTGGGGCCAACGTCCTGACTTTC	CASSRGTGGTGANVLTF
TRBJ1-4	TRBV25-1	NA	NA	TGTGCCAGCAGTCCAATTGCAACTAATGAAAAACTGTTTTTT	CASSPIATNEKLFF
TRBJ1-5	TRBV19	NA	NA	TGTGCCAGTAGTATAAAGGACAGCTTCAATCAGCCCCAGCATTTT	CASSIKDSFNQPQHF
TRBJ2-1	TRBV7-3	NA	NA	TGTGCCAGCAGCTTCCTGATGGGGACTGGTGCCGGGCGGGACAATGAGCAGTTCTTC	CASSFLMGTGAGRDNEQFF
TRBJ1-1	TRBV6-5	TRBD1	NA	TGTGCCAGCATCGAGACAGGGGGCGCAGCTGAAGCTTTCTTT	CASIETGGAAEAFF
TRBJ2-3	TRBV3-1/TRBV3-2	NA	NA	TGTGCCAGCAGCCAAGGTCAGGCAGGGCCAGATACGCAGTATTTT	CASSQGQAGPDTQYF
TRBJ2-5	TRBV5-5	NA	NA	TGTGCCAGCAGCTCCCGGAGGGGTATTCAAGAGACCCAGTACTTC	CASSSRRGIQETQYF
TRBJ2-5	TRBV29-1	NA	NA	TGCAGCGTGGCCTCTGAGACCCAGTACTTC	CSVASETQYF